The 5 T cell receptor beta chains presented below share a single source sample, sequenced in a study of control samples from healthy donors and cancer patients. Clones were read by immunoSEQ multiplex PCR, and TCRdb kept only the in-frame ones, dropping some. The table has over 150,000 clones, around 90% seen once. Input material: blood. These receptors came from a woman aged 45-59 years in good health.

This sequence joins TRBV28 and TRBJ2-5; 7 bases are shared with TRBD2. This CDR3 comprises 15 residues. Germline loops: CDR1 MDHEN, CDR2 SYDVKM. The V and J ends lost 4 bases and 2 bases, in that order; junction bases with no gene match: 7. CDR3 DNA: TGTGCCAGCAGTTCCACCCCAGCGGGACAAGAGACCCAGTACTTC. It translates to CASSSTPAGQETQYF.

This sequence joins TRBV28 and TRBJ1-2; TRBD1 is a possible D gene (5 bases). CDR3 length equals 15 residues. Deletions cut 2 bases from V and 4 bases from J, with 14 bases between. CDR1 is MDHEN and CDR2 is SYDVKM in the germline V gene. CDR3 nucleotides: TGTGCCAGCAGTTTAGGGGCTTGGCAGCCCTATGGCTACACCTTC. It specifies CASSLGAWQPYGYTF.

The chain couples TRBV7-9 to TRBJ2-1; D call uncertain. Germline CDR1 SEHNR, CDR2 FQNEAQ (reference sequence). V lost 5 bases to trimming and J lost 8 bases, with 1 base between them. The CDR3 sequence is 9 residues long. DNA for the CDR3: TGTGCCAGCAGCCATGAGCAGTTCTTC. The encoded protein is CASSHEQFF.

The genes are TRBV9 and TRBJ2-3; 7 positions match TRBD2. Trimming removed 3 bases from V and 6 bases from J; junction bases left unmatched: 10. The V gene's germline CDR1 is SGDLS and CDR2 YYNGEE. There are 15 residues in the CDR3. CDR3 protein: CASSAAGPSADTQYF. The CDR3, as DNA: TGTGCCAGCAGCGCAGCGGGACCTTCAGCCGATACGCAGTATTTT.

CDR3 in amino acids: CASRPPRGGNYGYTF. The DNA for the CDR3 is TGTGCCAGCCGCCCTCCAAGGGGCGGTAACTATGGCTACACCTTC. The chain joins TRBV2 to TRBJ1-2, with TRBD1 as a possible D gene (5 bases). CDR3 length equals 15 residues. CDR1 SNHLY and CDR2 FYNNEI come from the germline V gene. V lost 8 bases and J 1 base, leaving 17 bases between the germline ends.